The 3 T cell receptor beta chains given below trace back to one sample, sequenced in a study of blood T cell repertoires in COVID-19. Clones were read by immunoSEQ multiplex PCR, and TCRdb kept only the in-frame ones, dropping some. This sample has about 210,000 clones; over 75% occur once, and the top ten carry about 4.8%. Sequencing was performed on peripheral blood. These receptors all stem from a woman aged 40-49 years with acute or convalescent COVID-19.

The chain links TRBV7-3 to TRBJ2-2; 7 bases agree with TRBD2. From germline, CDR1 is SGHTA and CDR2 FQGTGA. The CDR3 consists of 19 residues. The junction had 17 bases not matched to a gene; V was cut back by 2 bases and J by 5 bases. The CDR3 reads CASSLGRRGASGGTGELFF. CDR3 in DNA: TGTGCCAGCAGCTTAGGAAGACGAGGGGCTAGCGGAGGAACCGGGGAGCTGTTTTTT.

The chain recombines TRBV2 with TRBJ1-6; D is ambiguous. CDR1 and CDR2 (germline): SNHLY, FYNNEI. This CDR3 has 15 amino acids. V lost 5 bases and J 5 bases, leaving 13 bases between the germline ends. The CDR3 loop is CASSTRGRNNSPLHF. The DNA for the CDR3 is TGTGCCAGCAGTACTAGAGGACGGAATAATTCACCCCTCCACTTT.

The chain employs TRBV6-6 and TRBJ1-2, with a possible D match to TRBD1 (5 bases). From germline, CDR1 is MNHNY and CDR2 SVGAGI (reference sequence). The CDR3 is 16 amino acids. Trimming removed 7 bases at V and 1 base at J, with 19 bases between. The CDR3 nucleotides are TGTGCCAGCACAGGTCAAGAGCGGGGGTATAACTATGGCTACACCTTC. The encoded protein is CASTGQERGYNYGYTF.